The rows below give T cell receptor beta chains drawn from one sample of a study of type 1 regulatory T cells. TCRdb re-called the reads through MiXCR, storing one row per CDR3 protein. The sample shows about 19,000 distinct CDR3 sequences, 10% to 13% of them seen only once. The sample consisted of CD4+ T cells, either the whole sample or a sorted fraction (not recorded which). All receptors come from a human donor in good health. CDR3s include the opening cysteine and the closing phenylalanine or tryptophan. The order of the fields is clone size, V gene, D gene, J gene, CDR3 protein, CDR3 DNA. D genes are given only for firm matches. The size entry is marked missing in some rows and otherwise reads once, few, many or a size class.

medium-sized	TRBV7-2	NA	TRBJ2-3	CASSLATTHRRDTQYF	TGTGCCAGCAGCTTAGCGACAACCCATCGGAGGGATACGCAGTATTTT
NA	TRBV29-1	TRBD2	TRBJ2-7	CSFRGLASSYEQYF	TGCAGCTTCCGGGGACTAGCGTCTTCCTACGAGCAGTACTTC
once	TRBV5-6	NA	TRBJ2-7	CASSLAVVADVLYEQYF	TGTGCCAGCAGCTTGGCCGTGGTAGCGGATGTGTTATACGAGCAGTACTTC
many	TRBV12-3/TRBV12-4	NA	TRBJ2-1	CASRGRSEQFF	TGTGCCAGCAGGGGCCGTAGTGAGCAGTTCTTC
NA	TRBV20-1	TRBD2	TRBJ2-1	CSGREVSYNEQFF	TGCTCCGGGAGGGAGGTTTCCTACAATGAGCAGTTCTTC
few	TRBV12-3/TRBV12-4	NA	TRBJ2-3	CASERGTDTQYF	TGTGCCAGCGAGAGGGGCACAGATACGCAGTATTTT
NA	TRBV7-9	NA	TRBJ2-3	CAGSTPADTQYF	TGTGCCGGGTCGACACCTGCAGATACGCAGTATTTT
many	TRBV20-1	NA	TRBJ1-4	CSASQLKEKLFF	TGCAGTGCTAGTCAACTAAAGGAAAAACTGTTTTTT
many	TRBV20-1	NA	TRBJ1-5	CSASGLGRKNQPQHF	TGCAGTGCTAGTGGCCTAGGGCGGAAGAATCAGCCCCAGCATTTT
many	TRBV7-3	NA	TRBJ1-2	CASSLVPGELGGYTF	TGTGCCAGCAGCTTGGTTCCGGGGGAATTGGGAGGCTACACCTTC
many	TRBV2	NA	TRBJ1-5	CASSVWEGQPQHF	TGTGCCAGCAGTGTTTGGGAGGGGCAGCCCCAGCATTTT
many	TRBV6-1	NA	TRBJ1-5	CASTVGWGLMNQPQHF	TGTGCCAGCACCGTGGGGTGGGGCCTAATGAATCAGCCCCAGCATTTT
many	TRBV24-1	NA	TRBJ2-6	CATSDSGPSGANVLTF	TGTGCCACCAGTGATTCAGGTCCCTCTGGGGCCAACGTCCTGACTTTC
many	TRBV28	NA	TRBJ1-1	CASREPGNTEAFF	TGTGCCAGCAGAGAACCGGGTAACACTGAAGCTTTCTTT
many	TRBV5-1	NA	TRBJ2-1	CASSLSGGASYNEQFF	TGCGCCAGCAGCCTGTCGGGGGGCGCTTCCTACAATGAGCAGTTCTTC
NA	TRBV5-6	TRBD1	TRBJ2-7	CASSSTGGNEQYF	TGTGCCAGCAGCTCGACAGGGGGGAACGAGCAGTACTTC
many	TRBV7-6	TRBD1	TRBJ2-3	CASSPLGQGRESDTQYF	TGTGCCAGCAGCCCCCTTGGACAGGGGAGGGAGTCAGATACGCAGTATTTT
few	TRBV20-1	NA	TRBJ2-1	CSARGLSEQFF	TGCAGTGCTAGAGGGTTAAGTGAGCAGTTCTTC
many	TRBV6-2/TRBV6-3	NA	TRBJ1-1	CASSHDTGLAFF	TGTGCCAGCAGTCATGATACAGGCTTGGCTTTCTTT
many	TRBV24-1	TRBD1	TRBJ2-1	CATSDLYRGLQQFF	TGTGCCACCAGTGATTTATACAGGGGGCTCCAGCAGTTCTTC
few	TRBV5-5	NA	TRBJ2-1	CASSLEGVRGGNF	TGTGCCAGCAGCCTCGAAGGGGTCAGGGGGGGGAACTTC
many	TRBV18	NA	TRBJ2-7	CASSAIPYEQYF	TGTGCCAGCTCAGCGATCCCTTACGAGCAGTACTTC
few	TRBV6-6	NA	TRBJ2-5	CASRNRETQYF	TGTGCCAGCAGAAACAGGGAGACCCAGTACTTC
NA	TRBV7-2	TRBD2	TRBJ2-5	CASSLGVLAGSETQYF	TGTGCCAGCAGCTTAGGCGTATTAGCGGGATCCGAGACCCAGTACTTC
few	TRBV4-2	NA	TRBJ2-3	CASRRTEASTDTQYF	TGTGCCAGCAGGCGGACGGAAGCCAGCACAGATACGCAGTATTTT
many	TRBV5-5	NA	TRBJ1-2	CASTRGGSYGYTF	TGTGCCAGCACTCGGGGGGGTAGCTATGGCTACACCTTC
many	TRBV9	NA	TRBJ2-7	CASSVGGSYEQYF	TGTGCCAGCAGCGTAGGCGGGTCCTACGAGCAGTACTTC
many	TRBV5-6	NA	TRBJ1-1	CASSPGRVNTEAFF	TGTGCCAGCAGTCCGGGACGCGTTAACACTGAAGCTTTCTTT
many	TRBV4-3	TRBD2	TRBJ2-7	CASSQDPGRLAGGNYEQYF	TGCGCCAGCAGCCAAGACCCGGGCAGACTAGCGGGAGGGAACTACGAGCAGTACTTC
few	TRBV20-1	NA	TRBJ1-2	CSAPIPGRRAYGYTF	TGCAGTGCTCCGATCCCAGGGAGACGCGCCTATGGCTACACCTTC
medium-sized	TRBV5-1	NA	TRBJ2-1	CASRSDYRGNEQFF	TGCGCCAGCAGGAGTGACTATAGAGGCAATGAGCAGTTCTTC
NA	TRBV6-2/TRBV6-3	TRBD2	TRBJ2-2	CASRTSGSPGELFF	TGTGCCAGCAGAACTAGCGGGAGCCCCGGGGAGCTGTTTTTT
many	TRBV9	TRBD2	TRBJ2-7	CASSVGLAGVEIEQYF	TGTGCCAGCAGCGTAGGGCTAGCGGGAGTTGAAATAGAGCAGTACTTC
many	TRBV29-1	NA	TRBJ2-6	CSVKGDLGSGANVLTF	TGCAGCGTTAAGGGGGACCTTGGCTCTGGGGCCAACGTCCTGACTTTC
many	TRBV10-3	TRBD1	TRBJ1-5	CATMTGGSNQPQHF	TGTGCCACCATGACAGGGGGTAGCAATCAGCCCCAGCATTTT
NA	TRBV7-8	TRBD2	TRBJ2-1	CASSLPVGRVKGNEQFF	TGTGCCAGCAGTCTCCCGGTGGGGAGGGTGAAGGGTAATGAGCAGTTCTTC
NA	TRBV5-6	NA	TRBJ2-3	CASSLTNGYTDTQYF	TGTGCCAGCAGCTTGACTAACGGCTACACAGATACGCAGTATTTT
NA	TRBV7-2	TRBD2	TRBJ2-1	CASSLGLAANNEQFF	TGTGCCAGCAGCTTAGGCCTAGCGGCTAACAATGAGCAGTTCTTC
few	TRBV30	NA	TRBJ2-7	CAWSFQGYEQYF	TGTGCCTGGAGCTTCCAGGGCTACGAGCAGTACTTC
medium-sized	TRBV5-4	TRBD1	TRBJ2-5	CASSGRTGVPETQYF	TGTGCCAGCAGCGGAAGGACAGGGGTCCCAGAGACCCAGTACTTC
many	TRBV29-1	NA	TRBJ1-2	CSGVADYGYTF	TGCAGCGGAGTTGCCGACTATGGCTACACCTTC
many	TRBV29-1	NA	TRBJ2-2	CSVVRGAGELFF	TGCAGCGTTGTACGAGGGGCCGGGGAGCTGTTTTTT
many	TRBV20-1	TRBD1	TRBJ2-4	CSARRPGTGNIQYF	TGCAGTGCTAGACGTCCCGGGACAGGGAACATTCAGTACTTC
NA	TRBV11-1	NA	TRBJ2-1	CASALGLSGPYNEQFF	TGTGCCAGCGCCCTCGGACTAAGCGGGCCCTACAATGAGCAGTTCTTC
many	TRBV20-1	TRBD1	TRBJ1-5	CSAREEGRGGNQPQHF	TGCAGTGCTAGAGAGGAGGGCAGGGGGGGAAATCAGCCCCAGCATTTT
few	TRBV18	NA	TRBJ1-5	CASSPESVNQPQHF	TGTGCCAGCTCACCAGAATCTGTAAATCAGCCCCAGCATTTT
many	TRBV7-8	NA	TRBJ1-5	CASSLVKGGGQPQHF	TGTGCCAGCAGCTTAGTAAAGGGAGGAGGTCAGCCCCAGCATTTT
few	TRBV5-1	NA	TRBJ2-7	CASSLDPTSIDEQYF	TGCGCCAGCAGCTTGGACCCCACGTCGATCGACGAGCAGTACTTC
few	TRBV5-1	TRBD1	TRBJ2-7	CASSAKAGTGLYEQYF	TGCGCCAGCAGCGCAAAAGCCGGGACAGGGCTCTACGAGCAGTACTTC
many	TRBV9	TRBD2	TRBJ2-1	CASSGGSGAPVLDEQFF	TGTGCCAGCAGCGGAGGAAGCGGGGCCCCAGTATTGGATGAGCAGTTCTTC
many	TRBV2	NA	TRBJ1-5	CASSADGGNQPQHF	TGTGCCAGCAGTGCGGACGGCGGCAATCAGCCCCAGCATTTT
NA	TRBV27	TRBD1	TRBJ1-6	CASSQSGQNNSPLHF	TGTGCCAGCAGCCAATCGGGACAGAATAATTCACCCCTCCACTTT
many	TRBV27	TRBD2	TRBJ2-3	CASSARKLAGVSDTQYF	TGTGCCAGCAGTGCCCGAAAACTAGCGGGAGTATCAGATACGCAGTATTTT
few	TRBV5-4	TRBD2	TRBJ2-1	CATQTSSGRSNEQFF	TGTGCCACCCAAACCAGTAGCGGGAGGTCCAATGAGCAGTTCTTC